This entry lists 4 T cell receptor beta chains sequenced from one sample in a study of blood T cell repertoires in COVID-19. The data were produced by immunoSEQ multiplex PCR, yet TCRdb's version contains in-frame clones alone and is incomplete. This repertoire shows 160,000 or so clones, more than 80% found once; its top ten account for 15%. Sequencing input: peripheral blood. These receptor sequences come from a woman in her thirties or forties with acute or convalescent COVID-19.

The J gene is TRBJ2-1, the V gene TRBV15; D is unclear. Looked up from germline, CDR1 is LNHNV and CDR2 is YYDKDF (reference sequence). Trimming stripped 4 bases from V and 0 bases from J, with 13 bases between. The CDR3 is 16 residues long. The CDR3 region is CATSKKSFSSYNEQFF. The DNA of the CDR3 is TGTGCCACCAGCAAAAAATCGTTTAGCTCCTACAATGAGCAGTTCTTC.

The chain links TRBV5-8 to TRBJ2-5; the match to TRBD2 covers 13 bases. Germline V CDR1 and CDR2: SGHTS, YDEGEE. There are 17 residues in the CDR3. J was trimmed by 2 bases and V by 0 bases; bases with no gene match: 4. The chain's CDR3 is CASSLGTSGGPQETQYF. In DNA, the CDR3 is TGTGCCAGCAGCTTGGGGACTAGCGGGGGACCACAAGAGACCCAGTACTTC.

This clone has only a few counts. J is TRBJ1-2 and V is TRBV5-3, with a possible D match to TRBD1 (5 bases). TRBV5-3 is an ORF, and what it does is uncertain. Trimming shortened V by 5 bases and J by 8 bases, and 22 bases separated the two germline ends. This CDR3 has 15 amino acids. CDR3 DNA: TGTGCCAGAAGACCGACCCGGGGAGGGGAGTGGGGCTACACCTTC. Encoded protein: CARRPTRGGEWGYTF.

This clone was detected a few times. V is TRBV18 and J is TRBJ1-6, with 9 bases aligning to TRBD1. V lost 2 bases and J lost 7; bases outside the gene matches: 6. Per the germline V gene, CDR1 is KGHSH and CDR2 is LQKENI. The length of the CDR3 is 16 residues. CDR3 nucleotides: TGTGCCAGCTCACCAGTGAAGACAGGGGGAAATTCACCCCTCCACTTT. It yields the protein CASSPVKTGGNSPLHF.